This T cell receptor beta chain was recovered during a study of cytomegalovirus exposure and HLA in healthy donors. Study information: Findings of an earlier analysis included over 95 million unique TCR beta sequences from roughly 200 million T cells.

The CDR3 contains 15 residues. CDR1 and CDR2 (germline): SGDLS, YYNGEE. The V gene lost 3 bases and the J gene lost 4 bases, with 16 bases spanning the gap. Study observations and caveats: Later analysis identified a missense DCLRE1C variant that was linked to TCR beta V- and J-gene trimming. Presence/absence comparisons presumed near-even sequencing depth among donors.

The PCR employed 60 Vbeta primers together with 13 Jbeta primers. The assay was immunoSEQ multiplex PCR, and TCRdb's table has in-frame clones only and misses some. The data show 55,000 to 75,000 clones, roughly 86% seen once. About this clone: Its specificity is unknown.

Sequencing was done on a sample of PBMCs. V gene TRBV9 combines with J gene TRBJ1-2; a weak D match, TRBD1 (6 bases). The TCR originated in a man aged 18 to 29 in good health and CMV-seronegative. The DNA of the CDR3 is TGTGCCAGCAGCGACTCGGGGGGCGGAGGCTATGGCTACACCTTC. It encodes CASSDSGGGGYGYTF.